These 28 T cell receptor beta chains originate from one sample sequenced in a study of blood T cells in healthy people across ages. Primers used in a second PCR of about 6 to 11 cycles were a sample-barcoded 5' primer and a J-beta primer mix. One entry per CDR3 protein results from TCRdb running MiXCR on the 5' RACE reads. The table records under 700,000 distinct CDR3 sequences, less than 25% of them present only once. These data also featured in a second study, about T cells of mothers and their children.

Sequenced sample: blood. The receptors come from a boy between 10 and 17 years old in good health.

J is TRBJ2-5 and V is TRBV18; D unresolved. Germline values: CDR1 KGHSH, CDR2 LQKENI. V lost 0 bases to trimming and J lost 1 base, with 15 bases between them. The CDR3 is 17 amino acids. This CDR3 reads CASSPPFGSESQETQYF. The CDR3 DNA reads TGTGCCAGCTCACCACCCTTCGGTTCAGAGAGCCAAGAGACCCAGTACTTC.

This sequence joins TRBV7-2 and TRBJ2-3; D not resolved. Trimming took off 3 bases at V and 3 bases at J, with 13 bases between the two ends. Germline CDR1 reads SGHTA; CDR2 reads FQGNSA. This CDR3 is built from 15 residues. The CDR3: CASSFSRPGTDTQYF. CDR3 DNA sequence: TGTGCCAGCAGCTTCTCGCGGCCCGGGACAGATACGCAGTATTTT.

The chain uses TRBV7-2 and TRBJ2-2; weak D call: TRBD2 (6 bases). This CDR3 spans 17 amino acids. CDR1 SGHTA and CDR2 FQGNSA come from the germline V gene. The V gene lost 3 bases and the J gene lost 4 bases, with 18 bases spanning the gap. CDR3 protein: CASSFRLTSVTTGELFF. The CDR3 DNA sequence: TGTGCCAGCAGCTTTCGTCTGACTAGTGTAACCACCGGGGAGCTGTTTTTT.

This clonotype was counted a few times. The chain is built from TRBV20-1 and TRBJ2-7; D gene uncertain. The CDR3 runs to 12 residues. V shed 8 bases and J shed 0 bases, with 11 bases lying between them. Looked up from germline, CDR1 is DFQATT and CDR2 is SNEGSKA (reference sequence). The CDR3 region has the DNA TGCAGTTCCATAGAGAGCTCCTACGAGCAGTACTTC. This translates into CSSIESSYEQYF.

This clonotype was recorded a few times. The chain carries TRBV24-1 and TRBJ2-2, with TRBD2 matching 12 bases. Per germline, CDR1 KGHDR and CDR2 SFDVKD. Unmatched junction bases numbered 6, after V lost 1 base and J lost 4 bases. The CDR3 runs 18 residues. The CDR3 DNA reads TGTGCCACCAGTGATTTCCTAGCGGGAGGGCCAAGCACCGGGGAGCTGTTTTTT. Its protein product is CATSDFLAGGPSTGELFF.

This clonotype was observed at least ten times. The J gene is TRBJ2-5, the V gene TRBV20-1; D is uncertain. The DNA end lines up better with TRBJ2-7; the J call may be wrong. Germline lookup yields CDR1 DFQATT and CDR2 SNEGSKA (reference sequence). The CDR3 runs to 15 residues. CDR3 region: CSAREAASKSYEQYF. The CDR3 DNA sequence: TGCAGTGCTAGAGAGGCAGCTTCAAAGTCCTACGAGCAGTACTTC.

In this sample, this clonotype turned up a few times. The chain couples TRBV2 to TRBJ1-2; D possibly corresponds to TRBD1 (5 bases). CDR3 length: 13 residues. V lost 6 bases and J lost 4, with 12 bases in between. The germline V gene encodes CDR1 SNHLY and CDR2 FYNNEI. CDR3 DNA: TGTGCCAGCAGCGACGGGACGGTCTATGGCTACACCTTC. Translation gives CASSDGTVYGYTF.

This sequence joins TRBV7-2 and TRBJ2-1; D may be TRBD1 or TRBD2 (5 bases each). V shed 10 bases and J shed 5 bases, with 15 bases lying between them. Per the germline V gene, CDR1 is SGHTA and CDR2 is FQGNSA. The CDR3 covers 13 residues. CDR3 sequence (DNA): TGTGCCATAGCGCGGCAGGGCAACAATGAGCAGTTCTTC. Its protein product is CAIARQGNNEQFF. Full variable domain (rest looked up from reference TRBV7-2 and TRBJ2-1): GAGVSQSPSNKVTEKGKDVELRCDPISGHTALYWYRQSLGQGLEFLIYFQGNSAPDKSGLPSDRFSAERTGGSVSTLTIQRTQQEDSAVYLCAIARQGNNEQFFGPGTRLTVL.

The chain has TRBV24-1 and TRBJ2-3; TRBD2 might be the D (5 bases). The ends were cut back, 5 bases at V and 8 bases at J, with 13 bases in the middle. In germline, CDR1 is KGHDR, CDR2 SFDVKD. This CDR3 region has 13 residues. CDR3 residues: CATSGLASSTQYF. Written as DNA, the CDR3 is TGTGCCACCAGTGGGCTAGCATCCAGTACGCAGTATTTT.

This clonotype was detected only a few times. V and J are TRBV5-1 and TRBJ2-2; D call uncertain. The germline V gene has CDR1 SGHRS and CDR2 YFSETQ. The germline V and J ends were trimmed by 3 bases and 2 bases, with 11 bases remaining between them. This CDR3 has 15 residues. In nucleotides, the CDR3 is TGCGCCAGCAGCTCACCGCCCCCCAACACCGGGGAGCTGTTTTTT. Translating it yields CASSSPPPNTGELFF.

This clonotype was detected only once. This chain joins TRBV5-1 and TRBJ2-1, with D possibly being TRBD1 or TRBD2 (5 bases each). Trimming cost V 0 bases and J 7 bases, with 14 bases left between them. Germline CDR1 reads SGHRS; CDR2 reads YFSETQ. The CDR3 loop spans 15 amino acids. The CDR3 spells CASSLAYEGWNEQFF. Written as DNA, the CDR3 is TGCGCCAGCAGCTTGGCCTACGAGGGGTGGAATGAGCAGTTCTTC.

This clonotype was seen more than once but under ten times. The V call is TRBV4-2, the J call TRBJ1-3, with a tentative D call TRBD1 (5 bases). Looked up from germline, CDR1 is LGHNA and CDR2 is YNFKEQ. V dropped 4 bases and J dropped 10 bases, with 11 bases sitting between them. This CDR3 region has 12 residues. The CDR3 loop reads CASSPLGATIYF. Here the CDR3 DNA reads TGTGCCAGCAGCCCCCTAGGGGCTACCATATATTTT.

A few counts support this clonotype. The rearrangement joins TRBV5-6 to TRBJ2-5; 8 bases map to TRBD1. The CDR3 has 15 residues. Trimming at V came to 4 bases and at J to 5 bases, leaving 10 bases not matched to a gene. In germline, CDR1 is SGHDT, CDR2 YYEEEE. The CDR3, as DNA: TGTGCCAGCAGCCCCCTCTCGACAGGGGTGGAGACCCAGTACTTC. It translates to CASSPLSTGVETQYF.

This clonotype was counted a few times. The V gene is TRBV20-1, the J gene TRBJ2-7; 8 bases align to TRBD1. There are 13 residues in the CDR3. J gave up 7 bases and V 6 bases, and 11 bases lay outside the gene matches. Germline CDR1 reads DFQATT; CDR2 reads SNEGSKA (reference sequence). DNA of the CDR3: TGCAGTGCCAGGGACAGGCACAGACCGGAGCAGTACTTC. Amino acids: CSARDRHRPEQYF.

This clonotype was seen a few times. One end of the junction varies from germline; a read error may be responsible. The rearrangement joins TRBV6-5 to TRBJ2-2; D not resolved. The CDR3 is 13 amino acids. CDR1 and CDR2 (germline): MNHEY, SVGAGI. The CDR3, as DNA: TGTTCCAGCAGTTACTCGATCACTGGGGAGCTGTTTTTT. It codes for CSSSYSITGELFF.

The genes are TRBV25-1 and TRBJ2-1; D unclear. Germline lookup yields CDR1 MGHDK and CDR2 SYGVNS. CDR3 size: 14 residues. Trimming removed 0 bases at V and 5 bases at J, with 8 bases between. CDR3 residues: CASSEYRDNNEQFF. As DNA, the CDR3 is TGTGCCAGCAGTGAATATAGGGATAACAATGAGCAGTTCTTC.

The rearrangement joins TRBV7-2 to TRBJ2-7; 9 nucleotides align to TRBD2. The length of the CDR3 is 15 residues. Germline V lookup: CDR1 SGHTA, CDR2 FQGNSA. V trimming: 5 bases; J trimming: 4 bases; junction bases outside the gene matches: 9. CDR3 sequence: CASSGRLAGSYEQYF. CDR3 bases: TGTGCCAGCAGCGGGCGGCTAGCGGGGTCTTACGAGCAGTACTTC.

This rearrangement joins TRBV7-8 to TRBJ2-7; 7 bases line up with TRBD2. Germline V lookup: CDR1 SGHVS, CDR2 FQNEAQ. The CDR3 length is 17 residues. V gave up 3 bases and J gave up 0 bases; unmatched junction bases: 11. The CDR3 loop reads CASSFMAGAQSSYEQYF. The CDR3 DNA is TGTGCCAGCAGCTTTATGGCGGGAGCCCAGAGCTCCTACGAGCAGTACTTC.

The genes are TRBV20-1 and TRBJ2-1; D uncertain. Germline loops: CDR1 DFQATT, CDR2 SNEGSKA (reference sequence). The CDR3 totals 11 residues. Trimming removed 0 bases from V and 10 bases from J, with 7 bases in between. CDR3: CSARDHREQFF. CDR3 coding DNA: TGCAGTGCTAGAGATCACCGGGAGCAGTTCTTC.

This clonotype was observed a handful of times. J is TRBJ1-3 and V is TRBV9; D unclear. This CDR3 region has 14 residues. Germline CDR1 reads SGDLS; CDR2 reads YYNGEE. V lost 5 bases, J lost 8 bases, and 17 bases lay in between. CDR3 sequence (DNA): TGTGCCAGCAGTCCCGGAACTGATGGGGACACCATATATTTT. It translates to CASSPGTDGDTIYF.

V usage is TRBV30 and J usage is TRBJ1-1, with 7 positions matching TRBD1. Trimming took 2 bases from V and 2 from J; bases not matched to a gene: 2. CDR3 length equals 13 residues. Germline loops: CDR1 GTSNPN, CDR2 SVGIG (reference sequence). CDR3 region: CAWSRQGNTEAFF. In DNA form, the CDR3 reads TGTGCCTGGAGTCGACAGGGTAACACTGAAGCTTTCTTT.

The chain has TRBV12-3 or TRBV12-4 and TRBJ1-2; D is unresolved. The V and J ends lost 4 bases and 4 bases respectively, with 10 bases between them. The CDR3 has 13 residues. CDR3 in amino acids: CASSSAVLYGYTF. CDR3 DNA sequence: TGTGCCAGCAGTTCCGCAGTGCTCTATGGCTACACCTTC.

The genes are TRBV6-1 and TRBJ2-1; D possibly corresponds to TRBD2 (6 bases). V gave up 6 bases and J gave up 0 bases, with 21 bases separating them. The CDR3 is made up of 18 amino acids. Looked up from germline, CDR1 is MNHNS and CDR2 is SASEGT. CDR3 sequence (DNA): TGTGCCAGCAGCCCGGTGCTGGCGGGGCTAAGCTCCTACAATGAGCAGTTCTTC. Protein sequence: CASSPVLAGLSSYNEQFF.

This clonotype was seen ten or more times. The chain combines TRBV6-2 or TRBV6-3 with TRBJ2-2; D possibly corresponds to TRBD2 (6 bases). In germline, CDR1 is MNHEY, CDR2 SVGEGT. The CDR3 has 14 amino acids. V was shortened by 6 bases and J by 4 bases, with 12 bases between the two germline ends. The CDR3 coding sequence is TGTGCCAGCAGCTACGGGAGTTCCACCGGGGAGCTGTTTTTT. Residues: CASSYGSSTGELFF.

The rearrangement joins TRBV7-9 to TRBJ2-1, with TRBD1 matching over 8 bases. The CDR3 sequence is 16 residues long. V lost 5 bases and J lost 0; bases outside the gene matches: 6. Germline V lookup: CDR1 SEHNR, CDR2 FQNEAQ (reference sequence). CDR3 in amino acids: CASSPRTGPSYNEQFF. The CDR3 DNA reads TGTGCCAGCAGCCCTAGGACAGGGCCCTCCTACAATGAGCAGTTCTTC.

The chain is built from TRBV24-1 and TRBJ2-1; weak D call: TRBD2 (6 bases). The germline V and J ends were trimmed by 3 bases and 0 bases, with 11 bases remaining between them. The CDR3 consists of 16 residues. Germline V gene sequence: CDR1 KGHDR, CDR2 SFDVKD. The chain's CDR3 is CATSDPAGSSYNEQFF. In nucleotides, the CDR3 is TGTGCCACCAGTGATCCAGCGGGTAGCTCCTACAATGAGCAGTTCTTC.

The table lists this clonotype with many counts. The gene calls are TRBV28 and TRBJ2-7; D gene ambiguous. CDR1 is MDHEN and CDR2 is SYDVKM in the germline V gene. V lost 3 bases to trimming and J lost 0 bases, with 9 bases between them. CDR3 length: 14 amino acids. The CDR3 DNA is TGTGCCAGCAGTTTGCGTCGGAGCTCCTACGAGCAGTACTTC. Amino acids: CASSLRRSSYEQYF.

This clonotype has only a few counts. The rearrangement links TRBV20-1 to TRBJ1-5; TRBD1 agrees at 9 bases. This CDR3 comprises 13 residues. V was pared by 7 bases and J by 7 bases, with 8 bases of the junction left unmatched. Germline V gene data show CDR1 as DFQATT and CDR2 as SNEGSKA (reference sequence). The CDR3 region has the DNA TGCAGTGTAACACAGGGGGCGGGCCAGCCCCAGCATTTT. Protein product: CSVTQGAGQPQHF.